This entry lists 24 T cell receptor beta chains sequenced from one sample in a study of chemoradiotherapy in HPV16-positive cancers. Produced via immunoSEQ multiplex PCR; TCRdb's table is partial and in-frame only. Of 800 to 950 clones listed, roughly 84% are singletons. This sample comprised tumor tissue, obtained from a patient who underwent chemoradiotherapy. These receptors were collected from a human donor with HPV-associated anogenital cancer.

The V gene is TRBV30, the J gene TRBJ2-2; 7 nucleotides match TRBD1. V lost 2 bases to trimming and J lost 7 bases; unmatched junction nucleotides: 10. CDR1 and CDR2 from the germline V gene are GTSNPN and SVGIG (reference sequence). The CDR3 is made up of 15 amino acids. CDR3 in amino acids: CAWSYLGGGFGELFF. CDR3 bases: TGTGCCTGGAGTTACTTAGGGGGCGGTTTCGGGGAGCTGTTTTTT.

This rearrangement joins TRBV2 to TRBJ1-1; a possible D gene is TRBD1 (5 bases). Trimming removed 6 bases from V and 4 bases from J, with 18 bases in between. The CDR3 has 15 amino acids. CDR1 SNHLY and CDR2 FYNNEI come from the germline V gene. The chain's CDR3 is CASSGGRRTSTEAFF. As DNA, the CDR3 is TGTGCCAGCAGCGGGGGACGCAGGACGAGCACTGAAGCTTTCTTT. Combining the CDR3 with reference TRBV2 and TRBJ1-1 gives the whole variable domain EPEVTQTPSHQVTQMGQEVILRCVPISNHLYFYWYRQILGQKVEFLVSFYNNEISEKSEIFDDQFSVERPDGSNFTLKIRSTKLEDSAMYFCASSGGRRTSTEAFFGQGTRLTVV.

The chain is built from TRBV14 and TRBJ1-2; a possible D gene is TRBD1 (6 bases). Germline V CDR1 and CDR2: SGHDN, FVKESK. V lost 2 bases and J 0 bases, leaving 22 bases between the germline ends. This CDR3 contains 19 residues. The CDR3 DNA reads as TGTGCCAGCAGCCAACTACCCGCGAGCCAGGGGCAGACTAACTATGGCTACACCTTC. Translated: CASSQLPASQGQTNYGYTF.

The V gene is TRBV25-1, the J gene TRBJ1-2; no firm D call. The CDR3 spans 12 residues. Germline CDR1 MGHDK, CDR2 SYGVNS. The V end lost 4 bases, the J end lost 4 bases, and 7 bases lay between the germline ends. Written as DNA, the CDR3 is TGTGCCAGCAGTGGGCCGCTCTATGGCTACACCTTC. Amino acid sequence: CASSGPLYGYTF.

V is TRBV6-5 and J is TRBJ1-1; D call uncertain. Deletions cut 6 bases from V and 1 base from J, with 9 bases between. CDR3 length: 13 residues. The germline gives CDR1 MNHEY, CDR2 SVGAGI. CDR3 in amino acids: CASRLRGNTEAFF. In nucleotides, the CDR3 is TGTGCCAGCAGACTACGGGGGAACACTGAAGCTTTCTTT.

The genes are TRBV5-8 and TRBJ1-1; 10 nucleotides align to TRBD1. The CDR3 has 17 amino acids. Germline V gene data show CDR1 as SGHTS and CDR2 as YDEGEE. V shed 5 bases and J 0 bases; nucleotides not matched to a gene: 10. For the CDR3, the DNA is TGTGCCAGCAGGTACTGGACAGGGGGAGTTATGAACACTGAAGCTTTCTTT. It codes for CASRYWTGGVMNTEAFF.

V usage is TRBV15 and J usage is TRBJ1-1, with 8 bases identical to TRBD1. The CDR3 runs 15 residues. Germline lookup yields CDR1 LNHNV and CDR2 YYDKDF (reference sequence). V shed 4 bases and J 5 bases; nucleotides not matched to a gene: 9. In nucleotides, the CDR3 is TGTGCCACCAGCACACGGACAGGGAAGAGGACTGAAGCTTTCTTT. This translates into CATSTRTGKRTEAFF. The complete variable domain, with remaining parts taken from reference TRBV15 and TRBJ1-1, reads DAMVIQNPRYQVTQFGKPVTLSCSQTLNHNVMYWYQQKSSQAPKLLFHYYDKDFNNEADTPDNFQSRRPNTSFCFLDIRSPGLGDTAMYLCATSTRTGKRTEAFFGQGTRLTVV.

Only one count was recorded for this clone. This chain joins TRBV5-1 and TRBJ2-5, with no clear D. V was clipped by 0 bases and J by 2 bases, with 11 bases between them. Per the germline V gene, CDR1 is SGHRS and CDR2 is YFSETQ. The CDR3 is 15 amino acids. The CDR3 region has the DNA TGCGCCAGCAGCTTGGTTGGGCAGGCACAAGAGACCCAGTACTTC. Translated: CASSLVGQAQETQYF.

J is TRBJ1-2 and V is TRBV27, with D possibly being TRBD1 (5 bases). Germline CDR1 MNHEY, CDR2 SMNVEV (reference sequence). This CDR3 has 16 residues. Trimming removed 4 bases at V and 1 base at J, with 16 bases between. CDR3 region: CASSYGPQGFNYGYTF. CDR3 sequence (DNA): TGTGCCAGCAGTTATGGCCCCCAGGGATTTAACTATGGCTACACCTTC.

In its sample, this clone was seen a few times. The rearrangement uses TRBV4-1 and TRBJ1-2; no reliable D call. V lost 5 bases and J 3 bases, leaving 22 bases between the germline ends. This CDR3 is 17 amino acids long. Germline values: CDR1 MGHRA, CDR2 YSYEKL. The CDR3 sequence is CASSFPTGYGLDYGYTF. The DNA of the CDR3 is TGCGCCAGCAGCTTTCCGACGGGGTATGGGCTCGACTATGGCTACACCTTC.

This sequence joins TRBV5-1 and TRBJ1-1; tentative D call: TRBD1 (6 bases). CDR1 and CDR2 (germline): SGHRS, YFSETQ. Trimming cost V 4 bases and J 4 bases, with 14 bases left between them. The CDR3 loop spans 14 amino acids. CDR3 in DNA: TGCGCCAGCAGCCTTGCAGGAGGGGGCACTGAAGCTTTCTTT. It yields the protein CASSLAGGGTEAFF.

The CDR3 loop is CASDPYGPSYEQYF. CDR3 in DNA: TGTGCTAGTGACCCTTACGGGCCTTCCTACGAGCAGTACTTC. The chain links TRBV12-5 to TRBJ2-7, with D unclear. Germline V CDR1 and CDR2: LGHNT, FRNRAP. This CDR3 is built from 14 residues. Deletions cut 7 bases from V and 1 base from J, with 14 bases between.

V gene TRBV29-1 combines with J gene TRBJ2-7, with D perhaps matching TRBD1 (6 bases). With 2 bases removed from V and 6 bases from J, the gap between germline ends came to 14 bases. This CDR3 is 13 amino acids long. Germline V gene sequence: CDR1 SQVTM, CDR2 ANQGSEA. CDR3 residues: CSVEQQVRGEQYF. CDR3 nucleotide sequence: TGCAGCGTTGAACAACAGGTCAGGGGCGAGCAGTACTTC.

V gene TRBV9 combines with J gene TRBJ2-1; D possibly corresponds to TRBD1 (6 bases). Trimming removed 1 base from V and 7 bases from J, with 12 bases in between. Germline V lookup: CDR1 SGDLS, CDR2 YYNGEE. The CDR3 extends over 14 amino acids. CDR3 residues: CASSVLGAGNEQFF. Written as DNA, the CDR3 is TGTGCCAGCAGCGTATTGGGGGCGGGTAATGAGCAGTTCTTC.

This chain uses TRBV2 with TRBJ2-3; 8 positions match TRBD1. Germline loops: CDR1 SNHLY, CDR2 FYNNEI. Trimming at V came to 9 bases and at J to 4 bases, leaving 6 bases not matched to a gene. The CDR3 extends over 13 amino acids. CDR3 DNA: TGTGCCAGACAGGGGGTATTATCAGATACGCAGTATTTT. It translates to CARQGVLSDTQYF. Supplemented by reference TRBV2 and TRBJ2-3, the full variable domain reads EPEVTQTPSHQVTQMGQEVILRCVPISNHLYFYWYRQILGQKVEFLVSFYNNEISEKSEIFDDQFSVERPDGSNFTLKIRSTKLEDSAMYFCARQGVLSDTQYFGPGTRLTVL.

This clone came up once. The chain is built from TRBV30 and TRBJ1-5; 9 bases line up with TRBD1. The CDR3 has 15 amino acids. Germline CDR1 GTSNPN, CDR2 SVGIG (reference sequence). V lost 2 bases to trimming and J lost 4 bases; unmatched junction nucleotides: 6. The CDR3 DNA reads TGTGCCTGGAGTCACCGGGACAGGGTAAATCAGCCCCAGCATTTT. The encoded protein is CAWSHRDRVNQPQHF. The entire variable domain, with the rest obtained from reference TRBV30 and TRBJ1-5, is as follows: SQTIHQWPATLVQPVGSPLSLECTVEGTSNPNLYWYRQAAGRGLQLLFYSVGIGQISSEVPQNLSASRPQDRQFILSSKKLLLSDSGFYLCAWSHRDRVNQPQHFGDGTRLSIL.

This clone was seen once. The V and J genes are TRBV27 and TRBJ1-1; D uncertain. CDR1 and CDR2 (germline): MNHEY, SMNVEV (reference sequence). This CDR3 region has 15 residues. V was clipped by 6 bases and J by 0 bases, with 14 bases between them. The CDR3 DNA is TGTGCCAGCAGACCCAACAGCCTCATGAACACTGAAGCTTTCTTT. Translating gives CASRPNSLMNTEAFF.

The CDR3 is CATSRDWGPEEQYF. CDR3 DNA sequence: TGTGCCACCAGCAGAGATTGGGGCCCAGAGGAGCAGTACTTC. This chain connects TRBV15 to TRBJ2-7; D possibly corresponds to TRBD1 (5 bases). V was trimmed by 0 bases and J by 7 bases, leaving 13 bases between them. The CDR3 consists of 14 residues. Germline loops: CDR1 LNHNV, CDR2 YYDKDF (reference sequence).

The V and J genes are TRBV5-1 and TRBJ2-3; the D is unclear. CDR3 length: 16 residues. Per the germline V gene, CDR1 is SGHRS and CDR2 is YFSETQ. Trimming shortened V by 0 bases and J by 2 bases, and 13 bases separated the two germline ends. The CDR3 loop is CASSLGSWGYTDTQYF. CDR3 DNA sequence: TGCGCCAGCAGCTTGGGTAGTTGGGGATACACAGATACGCAGTATTTT.

A few counts support this clone. The rearrangement links TRBV6-5 to TRBJ2-3, with D perhaps being TRBD1 or TRBD2 (6 bases each). V gave up 4 bases and J gave up 4 bases, with 12 bases separating them. The CDR3 loop spans 14 amino acids. The germline V gene has CDR1 MNHEY and CDR2 SVGAGI. CDR3 sequence: CASSLGGVPDTQYF. The CDR3 region has the DNA TGTGCCAGCAGTTTGGGGGGCGTTCCAGATACGCAGTATTTT.

This clone was detected once. The chain links TRBV5-1 to TRBJ2-3; D may be TRBD1 (5 bases). Between the trimmed V and J ends, which lost 4 bases and 1 base, there was a span of 16 bases. The length of the CDR3 is 16 residues. Germline V gives CDR1 SGHRS, CDR2 YFSETQ. This CDR3 reads CASSAQGNKRTDTQYF. CDR3 sequence (DNA): TGCGCCAGCAGCGCCCAGGGAAACAAACGCACAGATACGCAGTATTTT.

On this clone: An end of the junction does not agree with germline; a read error may underlie this. The chain is built from TRBV7-8 and TRBJ1-2; D gene ambiguous. The CDR3 is 12 residues long. The V gene's germline CDR1 is SGHVS and CDR2 FQNEAQ. CDR3 sequence reads: CASSFESQVLAF. The CDR3 bases are TGTGCCAGCAGCTTTGAGTCCCAGGTCCTCGCCTTC.

This clone was observed a few times. This rearrangement joins TRBV9 to TRBJ2-1, with TRBD2 matching 7 bases. Germline V gene lookup returns CDR1 SGDLS and CDR2 YYNGEE. Trimming cost V 0 bases and J 3 bases; bases outside gene matches: 3. This CDR3 is built from 15 residues. CDR3 in amino acids: CASSVEAGNYNEQFF. The CDR3 DNA follows: TGTGCCAGCAGCGTAGAAGCGGGGAACTACAATGAGCAGTTCTTC.

The rearrangement joins TRBV6-6 to TRBJ1-5, with TRBD1 as a possible D gene (6 bases). V shed 5 bases and J shed 5 bases, with 19 bases lying between them. There are 16 residues in the CDR3. Germline V lookup: CDR1 MNHNY, CDR2 SVGAGI (reference sequence). The CDR3 is CASSPLPGVGDQPQHF. Written as DNA, the CDR3 is TGTGCCAGCAGTCCCCTCCCAGGGGTAGGGGATCAGCCCCAGCATTTT.